This T cell receptor (beta chain) was retrieved from a study of CD8+ T cells in alopecia areata. This clone was seen more than once but under ten times. Following extraction, RNA underwent reverse transcription to cDNA, which served as the sequencing template. TCRdb's copy holds only in-frame clones and misses some; the assay was immunoSEQ multiplex PCR. The sample shows about 110,000 clones, roughly three fifths of them seen only once. As to treatment: oral pan-JAK inhibitor, 5-10 mg twice daily. The material was CD8+ T cells sorted from blood, obtained at week 24, from a patient treated with tofacitinib. The sequence derives from a human donor with alopecia areata.

The CDR3 bases are TGTGCCAGCAGCTTAGGTGTTCCTAACTATGGCTACACCTTC. Amino acids: CASSLGVPNYGYTF. V and J are TRBV7-9 and TRBJ1-2; D is uncertain. This CDR3 contains 14 residues. The germline gives CDR1 SEHNR, CDR2 FQNEAQ (reference sequence). The ends were cut back, 1 base at V and 0 bases at J, with 6 bases in the middle.